The 21 T cell receptor beta chains below come from one sample, sequenced in a study of glioma-infiltrating T cells. TCR alpha and beta CDR3 regions were amplified from RNA using iRepertoire nested multiplex PCR. TCRdb used MiXCR to reprocess the multiplex PCR reads, holding one entry per CDR3 protein. The repertoire holds approximately 140,000 distinct CDR3 sequences, with approximately 24% as singletons. Sequencing was performed on glioma tissue, nonneoplastic brain tissue, or PBMCs (not recorded which). These receptors were collected from a human donor with low-grade glioma or glioblastoma, undergoing nonglioma brain surgery, or in good health (not recorded which).

The chain couples TRBV6-1 to TRBJ2-5; D is tentatively TRBD1 or TRBD2 (5 bases each). The CDR3 contains 14 residues. The V gene's germline CDR1 is MNHNS and CDR2 SASEGT. V lost 5 bases and J 4 bases, leaving 14 bases between the germline ends. CDR3 sequence: CASSSGPAPETQYF. Written as DNA, the CDR3 is TGTGCCAGCAGTTCGGGACCAGCCCCAGAGACCCAGTACTTC.

The rearrangement links TRBV29-1 to TRBJ1-1; unclear D gene. This CDR3 is built from 13 residues. From germline, CDR1 is SQVTM and CDR2 ANQGSEA. The V end was cut by 8 bases, the J end by 0 bases, with 13 bases between. CDR3 in amino acids: CSRRIALNTEAFF. The CDR3 DNA follows: TGCAGCCGGCGGATCGCGCTGAACACTGAAGCTTTCTTT.

This rearrangement joins TRBV6-4 to TRBJ2-2; no definite D call. This CDR3 region has 13 residues. CDR1 and CDR2 (germline): MRHNA, SNTAGT. V lost 6 bases and J 2 bases, leaving 7 bases between the germline ends. The chain's CDR3 is CASSAVNTGELFF. The CDR3 region has the DNA TGTGCCAGCAGCGCAGTAAACACCGGGGAGCTGTTTTTT.

The rearrangement joins TRBV5-1 to TRBJ2-7; a weak D match, TRBD2 (6 bases). Germline V CDR1 and CDR2: SGHRS, YFSETQ. The CDR3 extends over 15 amino acids. Trimming took off 0 bases at V and 4 bases at J, with 14 bases between the two ends. CDR3 nucleotides: TGCGCCAGCAGCTTGGAGCCTAGCGTAACTTACGAGCAGTACGTC. The encoded protein is CASSLEPSVTYEQYV.

The gene calls are TRBV19 and TRBJ2-3; 7 bases fit TRBD2. The CDR3 loop spans 16 amino acids. CDR1 and CDR2 (germline): LNHDA, SQIVND (reference sequence). The V segment lost 3 bases and the J segment 0 bases; nucleotides outside the gene matches: 6. DNA of the CDR3: TGTGCCAGTAGTATGCGGGACTACCTAAGCACAGATACGCAGTATTTT. This sequence encodes CASSMRDYLSTDTQYF. Complete variable domain (other parts from reference TRBV19 and TRBJ2-3): DGGITQSPKYLFRKEGQNVTLSCEQNLNHDAMYWYRQDPGQGLRLIYYSQIVNDFQKGDIAEGYSVSREKKESFPLTVTSAQKNPTAFYLCASSMRDYLSTDTQYFGPGTRLTVL.

This clonotype was seen at least ten times. The rearrangement joins TRBV28 to TRBJ2-1; no definite D call. The germline V gene encodes CDR1 MDHEN and CDR2 SYDVKM. This CDR3 is built from 15 residues. With 2 bases removed from V and 2 bases from J, the gap between germline ends came to 10 bases. The CDR3 region has the DNA TGTGCCAGCAGTTTACGCGCGTACACCTACAATGAGCAGTTCTTC. Its protein is CASSLRAYTYNEQFF.

This clonotype was found a few times. The chain carries TRBV7-9 and TRBJ1-1; D gene unclear. Trimming removed 3 bases at V and 4 bases at J, with 9 bases between. CDR1 SEHNR and CDR2 FQNEAQ come from the germline V gene (reference sequence). The CDR3 is 13 residues long. CDR3 region: CASSFGRRTEAFF. CDR3 DNA: TGTGCCAGCAGCTTTGGCCGGCGCACTGAAGCTTTCTTT. The full variable domain, with the rest looked up from reference TRBV7-9 and TRBJ1-1, is DTGVSQNPRHKITKRGQNVTFRCDPISEHNRLYWYRQTLGQGPEFLTYFQNEAQLEKSRLLSDRFSAERPKGSFSTLEIQRTEQGDSAMYLCASSFGRRTEAFFGQGTRLTVV.

This clonotype occurred a few times. J is TRBJ1-4 and V is TRBV7-2, with 12 nucleotides matching TRBD1. Germline loops: CDR1 SGHTA, CDR2 FQGNSA. V lost 5 bases, J lost 8 bases, and 12 bases stayed unmatched. The CDR3 loop spans 17 amino acids. The CDR3 DNA follows: TGTGCCAGCAGCCCGATGCTGGGACAGGGGGCAAACGAAAAACTGTTTTTT. Protein product: CASSPMLGQGANEKLFF.

The chain has TRBV6-2 or TRBV6-3 and TRBJ2-7, with D possibly being TRBD2 (6 bases). The CDR3 runs 13 residues. The germline CDR1 and CDR2 sequences are MNHEY and SVGEGT. Here the CDR3 DNA reads TGCGCCAGCAGTATCCAGGGAGGCTACGAGCAGTACGTC. Its translation: CASSIQGGYEQYV.

At least ten counts were recorded for this clonotype. This chain uses TRBV28 with TRBJ1-4, with a tentative D call TRBD1 (5 bases). Germline lookup yields CDR1 MDHEN and CDR2 SYDVKM. Trimming pared 6 bases from V and 2 bases from J, leaving 7 bases between. The CDR3 consists of 13 residues. The CDR3 region is CASRAGTNEKLFF. DNA for the CDR3: TGTGCCAGCAGAGCAGGGACTAATGAAAAACTGTTTTTT.

CDR3 in amino acids: CASSEVGQPQHF. In DNA, the CDR3 is TGTGCCAGCAGTGAAGTGGGGCAGCCCCAGCATTTT. The genes are TRBV7-9 and TRBJ1-5; D ambiguous. CDR3 size: 12 residues. Germline V gene sequence: CDR1 SEHNR, CDR2 FQNEAQ (reference sequence). V lost 6 bases and J 7 bases, leaving 10 bases between the germline ends.

This sequence joins TRBV5-1 and TRBJ2-2, with D perhaps TRBD2 (5 bases). Per the germline V gene, CDR1 is SGHRS and CDR2 is YFSETQ. V lost 4 bases and J 3 bases, leaving 7 bases between the germline ends. CDR3 length equals 13 residues. CDR3 amino acids: CASSPGYTGELFF. The CDR3 region has the DNA TGCGCCAGCAGCCCGGGGTACACCGGGGAGCTGTTTTTT.

This clonotype has only a few counts. This rearrangement joins TRBV29-1 to TRBJ1-3, with D possibly TRBD1 on 5 matching bases. The germline V gene has CDR1 SQVTM and CDR2 ANQGSEA. V lost 4 bases to trimming and J lost 0 bases, with 10 bases between them. CDR3 length: 14 residues. The CDR3 bases are TGCAGCGTTGCAACAGGCCTCTCTGGAAACACCATATATTTT. Its translation: CSVATGLSGNTIYF.

The chain couples TRBV7-9 to TRBJ1-6, with a weak D call TRBD1 (6 bases). The CDR3 covers 15 residues. V shed 5 bases and J shed 7 bases, with 15 bases lying between them. Germline V gives CDR1 SEHNR, CDR2 FQNEAQ (reference sequence). The CDR3 DNA reads TGTGCCAGCAGCGGCCAGGGGTTTGGGAATTCACCCCTCCACTTT. Its protein product is CASSGQGFGNSPLHF.

J is TRBJ1-1 and V is TRBV18; D uncertain. The germline gives CDR1 KGHSH, CDR2 LQKENI. V dropped 3 bases and J dropped 1 base, with 6 bases sitting between them. This CDR3 is 13 amino acids long. The CDR3 DNA reads TGTGCCAGCTCACCCTCAGAGAACACTGAAGCTTTCTTT. Its translation is CASSPSENTEAFF.

This clonotype was counted many times. The chain combines TRBV2 with TRBJ2-5; D may be TRBD1 (7 bases). Germline values: CDR1 SNHLY, CDR2 FYNNEI. Trimming took off 7 bases at V and 2 bases at J, with 20 bases between the two ends. This CDR3 spans 16 amino acids. The CDR3 sequence is CASTRPPGGQQETQYF. The DNA for the CDR3 is TGTGCCAGCACCAGACCCCCAGGGGGGCAACAAGAGACCCAGTACTTC. Together with reference TRBV2 and TRBJ2-5, the CDR3 gives the full variable domain: EPEVTQTPSHQVTQMGQEVILRCVPISNHLYFYWYRQILGQKVEFLVSFYNNEISEKSEIFDDQFSVERPDGSNFTLKIRSTKLEDSAMYFCASTRPPGGQQETQYFGPGTRLLVL.

The chain has TRBV2 and TRBJ2-5; 11 nucleotides agree with TRBD2. With V trimmed by 4 bases and J by 0 bases, 4 bases remained unmatched. CDR1 and CDR2 (germline): SNHLY, FYNNEI. The CDR3 runs 16 residues. The CDR3 sequence: CASSVLAGANQETQYF. Here the CDR3 DNA reads TGTGCCAGCAGTGTACTAGCGGGGGCAAACCAAGAGACCCAGTACTTC. Variable domain in full (rest from reference TRBV2 and TRBJ2-5): EPEVTQTPSHQVTQMGQEVILRCVPISNHLYFYWYRQILGQKVEFLVSFYNNEISEKSEIFDDQFSVERPDGSNFTLKIRSTKLEDSAMYFCASSVLAGANQETQYFGPGTRLLVL.

This clonotype was recorded a few times. The V and J genes are TRBV20-1 and TRBJ2-2, with D possibly matching TRBD2 (6 bases). The CDR3 is 16 amino acids. Trimming removed 4 bases at V and 0 bases at J, with 15 bases between. Looked up from germline, CDR1 is DFQATT and CDR2 is SNEGSKA (reference sequence). The CDR3 DNA is TGCAGTGCTAAGGGGACTCCTTTTTCGAACACCGGGGAGCTGTTTTTT. It encodes CSAKGTPFSNTGELFF.

This clonotype was recorded at least ten times. The V and J genes are TRBV25-1 and TRBJ2-3; TRBD1 matches at 12 bases. The trim removed 1 base at V and 6 bases at J, leaving 5 bases unmatched. CDR3 length: 16 amino acids. Germline V lookup: CDR1 MGHDK, CDR2 SYGVNS. The CDR3: CASSELGTGGDDTQYF. The DNA for the CDR3 is TGTGCCAGCAGTGAATTGGGGACAGGGGGCGACGATACGCAGTATTTT.

In this sample, this clonotype turned up many times. CDR3 in amino acids: CASALNRVFQETQYF. The CDR3 region has the DNA TGTGCCAGCGCCCTTAACAGGGTATTCCAAGAGACCCAGTACTTC. The chain recombines TRBV12-3 or TRBV12-4 with TRBJ2-5; a weak D match, TRBD1 (6 bases). The CDR3 runs to 15 residues. Trimming took off 8 bases at V and 1 base at J, with 17 bases between the two ends.

The J gene is TRBJ1-2, the V gene TRBV6-1, with a weak D call TRBD1 (6 bases). CDR1 and CDR2 (germline): MNHNS, SASEGT. V gave up 4 bases and J gave up 4 bases, with 13 bases separating them. This CDR3 contains 14 residues. This CDR3 reads CASSGNVRGYGYTF. In DNA form, the CDR3 reads TGTGCCAGCAGTGGGAATGTCAGGGGCTATGGCTACACCTTC.